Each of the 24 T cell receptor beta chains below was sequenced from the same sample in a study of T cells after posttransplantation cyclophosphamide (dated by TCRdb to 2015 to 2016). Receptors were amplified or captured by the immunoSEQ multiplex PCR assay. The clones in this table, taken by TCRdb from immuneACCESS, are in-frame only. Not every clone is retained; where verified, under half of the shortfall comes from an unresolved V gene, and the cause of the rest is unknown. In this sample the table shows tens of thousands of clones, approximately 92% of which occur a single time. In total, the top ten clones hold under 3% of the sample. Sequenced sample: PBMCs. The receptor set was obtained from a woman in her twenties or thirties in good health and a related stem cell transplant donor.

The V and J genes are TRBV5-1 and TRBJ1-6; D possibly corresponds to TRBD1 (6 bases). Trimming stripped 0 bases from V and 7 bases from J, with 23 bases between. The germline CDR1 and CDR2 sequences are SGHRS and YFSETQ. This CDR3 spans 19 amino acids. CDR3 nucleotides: TGCGCCAGCAGCTTGGTCATTCCCGGGGGCCAGGCCGGCAATTCACCCCTCCACTTT. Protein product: CASSLVIPGGQAGNSPLHF.

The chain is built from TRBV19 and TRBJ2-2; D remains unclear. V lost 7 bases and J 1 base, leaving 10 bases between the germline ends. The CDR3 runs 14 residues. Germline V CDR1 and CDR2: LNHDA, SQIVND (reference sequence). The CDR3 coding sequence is TGTGCCAGTAACCCCGCCGTGAACACCGGGGAGCTGTTTTTT. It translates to CASNPAVNTGELFF.

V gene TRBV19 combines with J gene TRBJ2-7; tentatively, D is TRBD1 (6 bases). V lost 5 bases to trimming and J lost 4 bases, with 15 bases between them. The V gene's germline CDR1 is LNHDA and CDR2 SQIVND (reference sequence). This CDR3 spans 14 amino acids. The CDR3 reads CASSPRTADYEQYF. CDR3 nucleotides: TGTGCCAGTAGTCCGCGGACAGCCGATTACGAGCAGTACTTC.

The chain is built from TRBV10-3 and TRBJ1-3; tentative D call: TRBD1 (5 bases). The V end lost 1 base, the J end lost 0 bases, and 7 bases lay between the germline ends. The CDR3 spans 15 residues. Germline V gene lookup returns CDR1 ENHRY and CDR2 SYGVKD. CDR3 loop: CAISEWGNSGNTIYF. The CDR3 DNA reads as TGTGCCATCAGTGAGTGGGGGAACTCTGGAAACACCATATATTTT.

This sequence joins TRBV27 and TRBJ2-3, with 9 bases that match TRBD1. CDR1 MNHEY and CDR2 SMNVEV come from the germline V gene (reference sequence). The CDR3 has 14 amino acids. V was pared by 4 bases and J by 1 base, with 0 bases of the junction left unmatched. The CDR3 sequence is CASSWTGGTDTQYF. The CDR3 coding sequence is TGTGCCAGCAGTTGGACAGGGGGCACAGATACGCAGTATTTT.

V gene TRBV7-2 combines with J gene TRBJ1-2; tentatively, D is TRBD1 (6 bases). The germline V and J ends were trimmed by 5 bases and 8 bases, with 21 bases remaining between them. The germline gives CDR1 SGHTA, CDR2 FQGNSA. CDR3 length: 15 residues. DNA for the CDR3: TGTGCCAGCAGCCCTCTGGGGGCGGGGGCGAGCGGCTACACCTTC. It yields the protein CASSPLGAGASGYTF. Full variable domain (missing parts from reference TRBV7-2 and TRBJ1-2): GAGVSQSPSNKVTEKGKDVELRCDPISGHTALYWYRQSLGQGLEFLIYFQGNSAPDKSGLPSDRFSAERTGGSVSTLTIQRTQQEDSAVYLCASSPLGAGASGYTFGSGTRLTVV.

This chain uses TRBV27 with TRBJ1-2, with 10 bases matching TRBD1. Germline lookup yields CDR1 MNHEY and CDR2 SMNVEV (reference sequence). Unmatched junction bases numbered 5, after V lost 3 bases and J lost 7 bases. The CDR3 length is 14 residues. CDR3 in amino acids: CASSFRDRGSGYTF. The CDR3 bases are TGTGCCAGCAGTTTTAGGGACAGGGGCAGTGGCTACACCTTC.

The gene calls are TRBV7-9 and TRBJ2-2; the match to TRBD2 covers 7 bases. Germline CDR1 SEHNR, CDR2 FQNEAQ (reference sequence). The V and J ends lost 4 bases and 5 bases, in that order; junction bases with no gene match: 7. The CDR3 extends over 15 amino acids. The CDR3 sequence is CASSSGLMRTGELFF. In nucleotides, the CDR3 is TGTGCCAGCAGCTCGGGACTAATGAGGACCGGGGAGCTGTTTTTT.

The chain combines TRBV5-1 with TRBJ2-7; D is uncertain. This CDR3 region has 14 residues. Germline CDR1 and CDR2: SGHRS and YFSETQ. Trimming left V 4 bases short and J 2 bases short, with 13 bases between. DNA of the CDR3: TGCGCCAGCAGCCCACGTGGGGAACCCTACGAGCAGTACTTC. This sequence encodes CASSPRGEPYEQYF.

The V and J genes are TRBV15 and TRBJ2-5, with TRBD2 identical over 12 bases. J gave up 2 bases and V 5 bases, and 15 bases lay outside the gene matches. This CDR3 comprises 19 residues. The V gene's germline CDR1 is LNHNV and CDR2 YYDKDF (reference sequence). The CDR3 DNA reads TGTGCCACCAGCCCCCTAAAGCCCACTAGCGGGGGGCCTCAAGAGACCCAGTACTTC. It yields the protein CATSPLKPTSGGPQETQYF.

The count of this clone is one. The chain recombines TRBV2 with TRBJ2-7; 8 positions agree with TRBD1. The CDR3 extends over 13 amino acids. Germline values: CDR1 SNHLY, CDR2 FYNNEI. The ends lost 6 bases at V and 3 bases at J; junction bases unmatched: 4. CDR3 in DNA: TGTGCCAGCAGGAAGGGACAGGACTACGAGCAGTACTTC. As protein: CASRKGQDYEQYF.

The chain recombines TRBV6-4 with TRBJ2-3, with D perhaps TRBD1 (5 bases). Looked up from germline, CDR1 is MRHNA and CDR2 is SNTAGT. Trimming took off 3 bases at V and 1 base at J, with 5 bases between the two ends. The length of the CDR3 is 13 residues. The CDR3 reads CASSETGTDTQYF. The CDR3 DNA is TGTGCCAGCAGTGAGACAGGCACAGATACGCAGTATTTT.

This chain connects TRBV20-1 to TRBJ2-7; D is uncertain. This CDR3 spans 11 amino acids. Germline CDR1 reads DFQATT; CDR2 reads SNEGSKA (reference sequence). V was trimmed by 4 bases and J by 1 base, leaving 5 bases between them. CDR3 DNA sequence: TGCAGTGCTACAGGATCCTACGAGCAGTACTTC. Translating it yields CSATGSYEQYF.

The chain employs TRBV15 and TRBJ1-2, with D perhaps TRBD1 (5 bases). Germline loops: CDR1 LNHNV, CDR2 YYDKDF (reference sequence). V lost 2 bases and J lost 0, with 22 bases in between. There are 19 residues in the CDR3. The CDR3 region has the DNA TGTGCCACCAGCAGACGTCTAAGAAGGGGCGTCCCAGCTAACTATGGCTACACCTTC. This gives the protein CATSRRLRRGVPANYGYTF.

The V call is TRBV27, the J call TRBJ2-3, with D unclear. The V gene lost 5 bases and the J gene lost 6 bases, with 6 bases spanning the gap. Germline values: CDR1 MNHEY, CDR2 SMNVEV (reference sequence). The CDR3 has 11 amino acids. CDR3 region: CASSTQDTQYF. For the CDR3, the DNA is TGTGCCAGCAGTACCCAGGATACGCAGTATTTT.

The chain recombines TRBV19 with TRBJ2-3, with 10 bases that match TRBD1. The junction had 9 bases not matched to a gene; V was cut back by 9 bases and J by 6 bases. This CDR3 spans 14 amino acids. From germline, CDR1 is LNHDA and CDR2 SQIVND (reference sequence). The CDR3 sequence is CASQPGTGVDTQYF. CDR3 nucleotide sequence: TGTGCCAGCCAGCCCGGGACAGGGGTCGATACGCAGTATTTT.

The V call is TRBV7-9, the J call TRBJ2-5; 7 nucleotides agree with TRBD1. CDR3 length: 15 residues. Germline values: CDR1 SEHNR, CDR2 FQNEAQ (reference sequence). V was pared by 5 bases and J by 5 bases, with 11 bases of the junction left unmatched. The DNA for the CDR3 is TGTGCCAGCAGCCACCTTACGACAGGGCCGGAGACCCAGTACTTC. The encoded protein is CASSHLTTGPETQYF.

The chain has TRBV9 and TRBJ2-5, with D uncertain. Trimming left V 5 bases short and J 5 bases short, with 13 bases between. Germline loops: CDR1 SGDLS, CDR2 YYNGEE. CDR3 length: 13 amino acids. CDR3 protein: CASSGTTSETQYF. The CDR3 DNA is TGTGCCAGCAGTGGTACGACCTCCGAGACCCAGTACTTC.

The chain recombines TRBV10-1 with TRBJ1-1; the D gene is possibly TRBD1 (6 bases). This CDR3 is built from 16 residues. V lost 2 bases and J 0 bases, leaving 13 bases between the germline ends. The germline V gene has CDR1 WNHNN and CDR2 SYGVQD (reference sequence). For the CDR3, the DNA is TGCGCCAGCAGTGAGCAGGGGAAATCTATGAACACTGAAGCTTTCTTT. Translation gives CASSEQGKSMNTEAFF.

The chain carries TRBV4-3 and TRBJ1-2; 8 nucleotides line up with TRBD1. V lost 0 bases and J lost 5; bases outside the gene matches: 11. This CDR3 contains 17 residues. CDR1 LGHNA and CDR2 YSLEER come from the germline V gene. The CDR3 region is CASSQDHGAGGIYGYTF. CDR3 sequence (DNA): TGCGCCAGCAGCCAAGATCATGGGGCAGGGGGCATATATGGCTACACCTTC.

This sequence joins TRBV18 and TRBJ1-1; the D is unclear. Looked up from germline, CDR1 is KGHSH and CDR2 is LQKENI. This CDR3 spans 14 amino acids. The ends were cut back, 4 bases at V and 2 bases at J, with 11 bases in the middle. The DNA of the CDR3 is TGTGCCAGCTCACGGGCAGCCCGAAACACTGAAGCTTTCTTT. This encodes CASSRAARNTEAFF. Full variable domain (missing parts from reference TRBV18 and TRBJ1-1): NAGVMQNPRHLVRRRGQEARLRCSPMKGHSHVYWYRQLPEEGLKFMVYLQKENIIDESGMPKERFSAEFPKEGPSILRIQQVVRGDSAAYFCASSRAARNTEAFFGQGTRLTVV.

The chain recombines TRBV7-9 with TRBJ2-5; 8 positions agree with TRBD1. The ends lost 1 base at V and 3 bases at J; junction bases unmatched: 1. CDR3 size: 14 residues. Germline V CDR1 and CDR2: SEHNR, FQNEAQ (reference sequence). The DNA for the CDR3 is TGTGCCAGCAGCTTAGGGACAGGGAAAGAGACCCAGTACTTC. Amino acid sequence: CASSLGTGKETQYF.

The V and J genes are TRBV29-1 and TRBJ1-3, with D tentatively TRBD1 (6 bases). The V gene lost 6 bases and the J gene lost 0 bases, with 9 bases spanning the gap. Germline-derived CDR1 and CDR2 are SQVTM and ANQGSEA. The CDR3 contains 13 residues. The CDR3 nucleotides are TGCAGCGTGGGGGCAGTCTCTGGAAACACCATATATTTT. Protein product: CSVGAVSGNTIYF.

CDR3 protein: CASSWGDRDNEKLFF. The CDR3 bases are TGCGCCAGCAGCTGGGGGGACAGAGATAATGAAAAACTGTTTTTT. The chain uses TRBV5-1 and TRBJ1-4, with 7 bases identical to TRBD1. The germline CDR1 and CDR2 sequences are SGHRS and YFSETQ. V was pared by 3 bases and J by 4 bases, with 6 bases of the junction left unmatched. This CDR3 has 15 residues. Full variable domain (missing parts from reference TRBV5-1 and TRBJ1-4): KAGVTQTPRYLIKTRGQQVTLSCSPISGHRSVSWYQQTPGQGLQFLFEYFSETQRNKGNFPGRFSGRQFSNSRSEMNVSTLELGDSALYLCASSWGDRDNEKLFFGSGTQLSVL.